This T cell receptor beta chain was identified during a study of spatial heterogeneity in lung cancer. The time point: sample taken at primary tumor resection. This clonotype was picked up many times. Its matching antigen is unknown. Findings and caveats of the study: Tumor mutation count correlated with how many alpha and beta TCRs expanded intratumorally. Ubiquitous and regional nonsynonymous mutations were each tracked by the matching count of ubiquitous or regional expanded TCRs.

A unique molecular identifier was carried by every single TCR cDNA molecule. TCRdb analysed the 5' RACE reads with MiXCR anew, one entry per CDR3 protein. This table has about 100,000 distinct CDR3 sequences, roughly 4.5% appearing once. The CDR3 sequence is 14 residues long. V lost 3 bases to trimming and J lost 4 bases, with 12 bases between them. Germline CDR1 ENHRY, CDR2 SYGVKD. This rearrangement joins TRBV10-3 to TRBJ1-2; D is unclear. Source: lung tumor tissue, taken at surgery. The receptor was derived from a male donor with early-stage non-small cell lung cancer. The CDR3 spells CAISEGTALYGYTF. The CDR3 region has the DNA TGTGCCATCAGTGAAGGCACAGCCCTCTATGGCTACACCTTC.